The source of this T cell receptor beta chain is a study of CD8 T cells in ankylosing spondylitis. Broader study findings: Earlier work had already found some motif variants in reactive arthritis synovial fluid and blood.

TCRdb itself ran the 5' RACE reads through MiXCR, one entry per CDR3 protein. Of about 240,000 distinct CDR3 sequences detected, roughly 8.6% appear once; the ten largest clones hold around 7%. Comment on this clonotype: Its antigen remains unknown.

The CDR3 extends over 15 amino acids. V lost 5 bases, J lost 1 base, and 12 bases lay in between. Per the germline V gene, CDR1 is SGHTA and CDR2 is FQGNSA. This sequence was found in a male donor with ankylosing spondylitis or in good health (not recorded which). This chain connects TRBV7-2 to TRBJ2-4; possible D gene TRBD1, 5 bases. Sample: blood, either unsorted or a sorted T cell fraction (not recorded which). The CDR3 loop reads CASSQTVIAKNIQYF. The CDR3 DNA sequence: TGTGCCAGCAGCCAGACAGTGATCGCCAAAAACATTCAGTACTTC.